This T cell receptor (beta chain) emerged from a study of blood T cell repertoires in COVID-19 (dated by TCRdb to 2019 to 2021). As for the study more broadly: For ImmuneRACE Cohort 3, a participant was defined as recovered based on two consecutive negative NP/OP PCR tests, clearance by a healthcare professional, or resolution of symptoms. The repertoires were released in a freely available public database meant as a resource for research on the immune response to SARS-CoV-2. HLA class I and class II types, where available, came from metadata supplied by the sample provider rather than from assay-based typing. Collaborator samples came from the United States, Italy and Spain and covered acute and convalescent phases of COVID-19. Deeply sampled blood TCRbeta repertoires from subjects exposed to, actively infected with, or recovered from COVID-19 were included in the dataset. The prospective study material was composed of cDNA or gDNA derived from T cells, B-cell-depleted T cells, or PBMCs. Nearly every sample came with metadata listing a de-identified subject ID, COVID-19 status, age in years and sex. The samples were drawn from the first 160 participants of the ongoing ImmuneRACE study and from 1,254 subjects provided by 6 global collaborators. Results and caveats for the whole study, not just this receptor: Clinical and demographic metadata were provided uncurated, with the amount varying by source and participant.

The immunoSEQ Assay, a bias-controlled multiplex PCR, was used to amplify TCRbeta CDR3 regions from genomic DNA. In the authors' own workflow: Within the assay, amplification of reference gene primers was used to estimate how many nucleated cells each sample contained. To quantify the absolute abundance of each unique TCRbeta CDR3 rearrangement, sequence reads were collapsed and filtered. For each sample, productive Simpson clonality was calculated as the square root of Simpson's diversity index across productive rearrangements. This is the immuneACCESS table as TCRdb keeps it, with only in-frame sequences that have V and J called. A part of the clones is gone; compared with another copy, unresolved V genes explain less than half, and the rest is unexplained. V, J and clone size derive from that table, while D and trimming were established from the DNA sequence. Within this sample are roughly 140,000 clones, with 75% to 90% of them counted one time only. The ten largest account for around 3.9% of the sample.

Turning to this clone: Its cognate antigen has yet to be identified. No base quality information exists; no much larger clone differs at one position.

The CDR3 starts with the cysteine, ends with the phenylalanine, and has 18 residues. The only DNA kept is the CDR3, 54 bases in frame from the first base. V and J lose 1 base and 4 bases, and a span of 19 bases separates them. According to the germline V gene (reference sequence), CDR1 reads SEHNR and CDR2 reads FQNEAQ. Enrolling through a virtual design, the prospective study's participants ranged in age from roughly 18 to 89 years and lived across 24 United States geographic areas. In the prospective study, cohorts were assigned on the basis of participant-reported clinical history obtained from a screening survey and a study questionnaire. In the prospective study, mobile phlebotomists collected whole blood, serum and a nasopharyngeal or oropharyngeal swab from each participant. Prospective study participants could optionally give additional blood draws and questionnaires over an approximately 2-month period. Before DNA extraction, prospective study blood samples were shipped either frozen or at room temperature.

The sequence links TRBV7-9 to TRBJ1-4; the D gene remains uncertain. The TCR comes from a man aged 45-65 years in a cohort exposed to, infected with or recovered from COVID-19 (not recorded which). Material: PBMCs or T cells enriched from blood (not recorded which). This receptor carries the CDR3 CASSLGLWQVEGNEKLFF. The DNA reads TGTGCCAGCAGCTTAGGCCTGTGGCAGGTCGAAGGTAATGAAAAACTGTTTTTT.